A single sample is the source of the 22 T cell receptor beta chains below, sequenced in a study of OX40 agonist ivuxolimab in advanced cancers. Library prep was done by the immunoSEQ multiplex PCR assay. Not all clones reach the TCRdb copy of this immuneACCESS table, which keeps in-frame sequences only. Checked studies attribute under half of the gap to unresolved V genes and leave the rest unexplained. For this sample there are over 25,000 clones; approximately 78% appear just once. Clones ranked in the top ten supply roughly a fifth of the sample. Sample: CD4+ or CD8+ T cells sorted from blood, taken in a trial of the OX40 agonist ivuxolimab. Source of these receptors: an adult with an advanced solid tumor such as melanoma, head and neck, liver or kidney cancer.

This clone was seen a single time. This chain links TRBV7-9 with TRBJ1-2; the D is unclear. Trimming took off 1 base at V and 4 bases at J, with 7 bases between the two ends. CDR1 and CDR2 (germline): SEHNR, FQNEAQ (reference sequence). This CDR3 has 13 amino acids. CDR3 protein: CASSLGTVYGYTF. For the CDR3, the DNA is TGTGCCAGCAGCTTAGGTACAGTCTATGGCTACACCTTC.

The chain carries TRBV4-3 and TRBJ2-2; D gene ambiguous. This CDR3 has 16 amino acids. Trimming took 0 bases from V and 3 from J, leaving 11 bases between them. CDR1 LGHNA and CDR2 YSLEER come from the germline V gene. CDR3 DNA: TGCGCCAGCAGCCAAGAGGCACAGACTTACACCGGGGAGCTGTTTTTT. Translation gives CASSQEAQTYTGELFF.

V gene TRBV27 combines with J gene TRBJ2-2; 11 bases fit TRBD2. This CDR3 region has 17 residues. Trimming took 7 bases from V and 0 from J; bases not matched to a gene: 7. Looked up from germline, CDR1 is MNHEY and CDR2 is SMNVEV (reference sequence). In DNA form, the CDR3 reads TGTGCCAGCACCCACTTAGCGGGGGGGACGAACACCGGGGAGCTGTTTTTT. Protein: CASTHLAGGTNTGELFF.

The chain carries TRBV30 and TRBJ2-7, with D possibly TRBD1 on 6 matching bases. The CDR3 consists of 13 residues. Germline loops: CDR1 GTSNPN, CDR2 SVGIG (reference sequence). The V end was cut by 1 base, the J end by 3 bases, with 10 bases between. The CDR3 sequence: CAWSADSVYEQYF. CDR3 bases: TGTGCCTGGAGTGCGGACAGCGTCTACGAGCAGTACTTC. The entire variable domain, with the rest obtained from reference TRBV30 and TRBJ2-7, is as follows: SQTIHQWPATLVQPVGSPLSLECTVEGTSNPNLYWYRQAAGRGLQLLFYSVGIGQISSEVPQNLSASRPQDRQFILSSKKLLLSDSGFYLCAWSADSVYEQYFGPGTRLTVT.

The chain is built from TRBV9 and TRBJ1-5; the D gene is possibly TRBD1 (5 bases). Trimming took 0 bases from V and 8 from J, leaving 15 bases between them. Per germline, CDR1 SGDLS and CDR2 YYNGEE. The CDR3 contains 15 residues. The CDR3 region has the DNA TGTGCCAGCAGCGTAGAGGGGACCCCGGGGGAGCCCCAGCATTTT. Protein sequence: CASSVEGTPGEPQHF.

The chain recombines TRBV30 with TRBJ1-2, with 8 nucleotides matching TRBD1. Germline CDR1 and CDR2: GTSNPN and SVGIG (reference sequence). The CDR3 sequence is 14 residues long. After removal of 3 bases from V and 5 bases from J, the junction contained 8 bases not matched to a gene. The CDR3 nucleotides are TGTGCCTGGAGCCCAGGGGGCGAATATTATGGCTACACCTTC. This codes for CAWSPGGEYYGYTF.

This clone was recorded once. This chain connects TRBV5-1 to TRBJ1-3; 8 nucleotides match TRBD1. With 0 bases clipped from V and 6 bases from J, the junction kept 5 bases outside the gene matches. The CDR3 runs 15 residues. In germline, CDR1 is SGHRS, CDR2 YFSETQ. The CDR3, as DNA: TGCGCCAGCAGCTTGGGACAGGGGATGGTAAACACCATATATTTT. This codes for CASSLGQGMVNTIYF.

CDR3 sequence: CASSQESGAGWNEQFF. The CDR3 region has the DNA TGTGCCAGCAGCCAAGAGTCGGGGGCGGGATGGAATGAGCAGTTCTTC. The chain employs TRBV4-2 and TRBJ2-1; D possibly matches TRBD1 or TRBD2 (6 bases each). CDR1 is LGHNA, CDR2 YNFKEQ, per germline. V was pared by 0 bases and J by 7 bases, with 16 bases between. This CDR3 comprises 16 residues.

The chain employs TRBV27 and TRBJ2-7, with 8 bases matching TRBD1. CDR1 and CDR2 from the germline V gene are MNHEY and SMNVEV (reference sequence). Unmatched junction bases numbered 7, after V lost 6 bases and J lost 6 bases. There are 13 residues in the CDR3. Here the CDR3 reads CASSRGLPTEQYF. The CDR3 nucleotides are TGTGCCAGCAGCAGGGGGCTTCCTACCGAGCAGTACTTC.

The CDR3: CSALKTGELFF. Here the CDR3 DNA reads TGCAGTGCATTGAAGACCGGGGAGCTGTTTTTT. This sequence joins TRBV20-1 and TRBJ2-2; no clear D gene. Germline CDR1 and CDR2: DFQATT and SNEGSKA (reference sequence). Trimming shortened V by 6 bases and J by 5 bases, and 7 bases separated the two germline ends. The CDR3 covers 11 residues.

The chain is built from TRBV28 and TRBJ2-5; 9 positions agree with TRBD2. The germline CDR1 and CDR2 sequences are MDHEN and SYDVKM. The CDR3 contains 15 residues. With 4 bases clipped from V and 5 bases from J, the junction kept 8 bases outside the gene matches. DNA of the CDR3: TGTGCCAGCAGTTCGTTAGCGGGAGATAGGGAGACCCAGTACTTC. Residues: CASSSLAGDRETQYF.

The rearrangement uses TRBV6-1 and TRBJ2-3, with 9 nucleotides matching TRBD2. J gave up 1 base and V 1 base, and 0 bases lay outside the gene matches. Germline V gene lookup returns CDR1 MNHNS and CDR2 SASEGT. The CDR3 loop spans 15 amino acids. The CDR3: CASSEGTSGTDTQYF. The CDR3 coding sequence is TGTGCCAGCAGTGAAGGGACTAGCGGCACAGATACGCAGTATTTT.

The chain has TRBV30 and TRBJ2-1; the match to TRBD2 covers 13 bases. Germline V gene sequence: CDR1 GTSNPN, CDR2 SVGIG (reference sequence). J was trimmed by 7 bases and V by 5 bases; bases with no gene match: 5. The CDR3 spans 14 residues. In nucleotides, the CDR3 is TGTGCCTGGGATACTAGCGGGGGGGCAAATGAGCAGTTCTTC. Translation: CAWDTSGGANEQFF.

This clone is medium-sized in the sample. This chain connects TRBV9 to TRBJ2-7; D is possibly TRBD2 (6 bases). The germline V gene has CDR1 SGDLS and CDR2 YYNGEE. V lost 0 bases and J 3 bases, leaving 10 bases between the germline ends. The CDR3 runs 14 residues. CDR3 residues: CASSVGGEIYEQYF. CDR3 sequence (DNA): TGTGCCAGCAGCGTAGGGGGGGAAATCTACGAGCAGTACTTC.

The rearrangement links TRBV21-1 to TRBJ1-1; TRBD1 is the table's D call, not checked against the DNA. TRBV21-1 corresponds to a pseudogene. The length of the CDR3 is 14 residues. The CDR3 here is CASSSRTIRTEAFF. For the CDR3, the DNA is TGTGCCAGCAGTAGTAGGACAATTCGCACTGAAGCTTTCTTT.

This clone occurred a few times. This chain joins TRBV19 and TRBJ1-1, with 11 bases aligning to TRBD1. Per germline, CDR1 LNHDA and CDR2 SQIVND (reference sequence). The CDR3 is 15 amino acids. With 10 bases clipped from V and 6 bases from J, the junction kept 13 bases outside the gene matches. This CDR3 reads CATSGTGGRGPEAFF. CDR3 sequence (DNA): TGTGCCACCTCCGGGACAGGGGGAAGGGGGCCTGAAGCTTTCTTT.

CDR3 region: CAWTEDNPGKGGYTF. CDR3 DNA sequence: TGTGCCTGGACTGAAGATAACCCAGGGAAAGGAGGCTACACCTTC. The J gene is TRBJ1-2, the V gene TRBV30, with D maybe TRBD1 (5 bases). Germline loops: CDR1 GTSNPN, CDR2 SVGIG (reference sequence). V was pared by 4 bases and J by 8 bases, with 23 bases between. This CDR3 comprises 15 residues.

This rearrangement joins TRBV30 to TRBJ2-7; D might be TRBD1 (5 bases). V lost 2 bases to trimming and J lost 3 bases, with 11 bases between them. Germline CDR1 and CDR2: GTSNPN and SVGIG (reference sequence). The CDR3 runs 13 residues. CDR3 in amino acids: CAWSHWGGYEQYF. The CDR3 region has the DNA TGTGCCTGGAGTCACTGGGGCGGCTACGAGCAGTACTTC.

This sequence joins TRBV13 and TRBJ2-7; D not resolved. Germline CDR1 reads PRHDT; CDR2 reads FYEKMQ (reference sequence). This CDR3 has 14 amino acids. V gave up 5 bases and J gave up 0 bases, with 11 bases separating them. The DNA for the CDR3 is TGTGCCAGCAGCCCCGGAAAGTTCTCCTACGAGCAGTACTTC. This encodes CASSPGKFSYEQYF.

The sample holds a few counts of this clone. The chain uses TRBV2 and TRBJ2-7; D may be TRBD2 (5 bases). This CDR3 has 14 residues. The germline CDR1 and CDR2 sequences are SNHLY and FYNNEI. V lost 4 bases and J 2 bases, leaving 12 bases between the germline ends. The CDR3 bases are TGTGCCAGCAGTGGTCTTCTAGCAACCTACGAGCAGTACTTC. This codes for CASSGLLATYEQYF.

This chain connects TRBV7-9 to TRBJ2-7, with D unresolved. Germline assignment: CDR1 SEHNR and CDR2 FQNEAQ (reference sequence). CDR3 length equals 12 residues. V lost 5 bases and J lost 2, with 7 bases in between. Written as DNA, the CDR3 is TGTGCCAGCAGCACCGCTACCTACGAGCAGTACTTC. It specifies CASSTATYEQYF.

For this clone: Other DNA sequences of this sample code for an identical CDR3. The V call is TRBV2, the J call TRBJ2-3; D remains unclear. The CDR3 totals 14 residues. Trimming removed 4 bases from V and 2 bases from J, with 10 bases in between. Germline values: CDR1 SNHLY, CDR2 FYNNEI. CDR3 nucleotide sequence: TGTGCCAGCAGTGTGGGCCAAAACACAGATACGCAGTATTTT. Its protein product is CASSVGQNTDTQYF.